This T cell receptor beta chain was retrieved from a study of early T cells in non-severe SARS-CoV-2 infection. The V gene end was trimmed by 7 bases and the J gene end by 5 bases; junction bases not matched to a gene: 5. The CDR3 loop spans 14 amino acids. Unique molecular identifiers were added to individual cDNA molecules. MiXCR, run by TCRdb on the 5' RACE reads, gives a single entry per CDR3 protein. The sample lists fewer than 75,000 distinct CDR3 sequences; around 20% were seen once. This clonotype showed up just a few times. The chain employs TRBV12-3 or TRBV12-4 and TRBJ1-1; 12 bases agree with TRBD1. This TCR was recovered from an adult who was a healthcare worker with PCR-confirmed SARS-CoV-2 infection or an uninfected control (not recorded which). The input for sequencing was whole blood, taken at baseline. The CDR3 DNA reads as TGTGCCAGCACCCCGGGACAGGGGGCGACTGAAGCTTTCTTT. It yields the protein CASTPGQGATEAFF.